This passage covers 5 T cell receptor beta chains from one sample sequenced in a study of T cells expressing NK-cell markers. TCRdb re-called the 5' RACE reads and catalogs CDR3 proteins one per entry, DNA excluded. The sample's table shows approximately 420,000 distinct CDR3 sequences. Material for sequencing was blood T cells: a sorted CD56 or NKG2C T cell subset, CD4+ or CD8+ T cells, or bulk PBMC T cells (not recorded which). These receptors all come from a woman aged 45-65 years in good health.

The CDR3 sequence: CSVAPGPGELFF. This chain joins TRBV29-1 and TRBJ2-2. The germline V gene has CDR1 SQVTM and CDR2 ANQGSEA. The CDR3 has 12 residues.

The V call is TRBV12-3 or TRBV12-4, the J call TRBJ2-1. The CDR3 spans 14 residues. The CDR3: CASSFGITYNEQFF.

The V call is TRBV5-1, the J call TRBJ1-1. The CDR3 runs to 13 residues. Germline V gene data show CDR1 as SGHRS and CDR2 as YFSETQ. CDR3: CASSLMGNTEAFF.

The V and J genes are TRBV12-3 or TRBV12-4 and TRBJ1-2; TCRdb picks TRBD1, but there is no DNA to check that call. This CDR3 is built from 12 residues. The CDR3 is CASSPSTGGYTF.

This rearrangement joins TRBV7-8 to TRBJ2-7; TCRdb names TRBD2, which stays unverified in the absence of DNA. The CDR3 runs to 17 residues. The germline V gene has CDR1 SGHVS and CDR2 FQNEAQ. CDR3 region: CASSLVASGRGSYEQYF. The variable domain in full, with the rest retrieved from reference TRBV7-8 and TRBJ2-7, is GAGVSQSPRYKVAKRGQDVALRCDPISGHVSLFWYQQALGQGPEFLTYFQNEAQLDKSGLPSDRFFAERPEGSVSTLKIQRTQQEDSAVYLCASSLVASGRGSYEQYFGPGTRLTVT.